The clone carrying this TCR beta chain was picked up many times. Antigen: not known. This specimen belongs to a study of response to subunit inactivated influenza vaccine. Study results and caveats: New T cells are recruited in small numbers by each seasonal influenza vaccination, according to the authors' suggestion.

The CDR3 totals 14 residues. V dropped 0 bases and J dropped 6 bases, with 13 bases sitting between them. Germline loops: CDR1 SGHDT, CDR2 YYEEEE. TCRdb used MiXCR to reprocess the RT-PCR reads, holding one entry per CDR3 protein. The data hold 500,000 or so distinct CDR3 sequences, with roughly 11% observed a single time. The rearrangement uses TRBV5-6 and TRBJ2-7, with a weak D call TRBD1 (5 bases). This TCR came from a man aged 50 to 59 who received an inactivated influenza vaccine. This specimen consisted of PBMCs from blood, obtained about 6 weeks after vaccination. This CDR3 is CASSLEQGVGEQYF. CDR3 in DNA: TGTGCCAGCAGCTTGGAGCAGGGCGTGGGCGAGCAGTACTTC.